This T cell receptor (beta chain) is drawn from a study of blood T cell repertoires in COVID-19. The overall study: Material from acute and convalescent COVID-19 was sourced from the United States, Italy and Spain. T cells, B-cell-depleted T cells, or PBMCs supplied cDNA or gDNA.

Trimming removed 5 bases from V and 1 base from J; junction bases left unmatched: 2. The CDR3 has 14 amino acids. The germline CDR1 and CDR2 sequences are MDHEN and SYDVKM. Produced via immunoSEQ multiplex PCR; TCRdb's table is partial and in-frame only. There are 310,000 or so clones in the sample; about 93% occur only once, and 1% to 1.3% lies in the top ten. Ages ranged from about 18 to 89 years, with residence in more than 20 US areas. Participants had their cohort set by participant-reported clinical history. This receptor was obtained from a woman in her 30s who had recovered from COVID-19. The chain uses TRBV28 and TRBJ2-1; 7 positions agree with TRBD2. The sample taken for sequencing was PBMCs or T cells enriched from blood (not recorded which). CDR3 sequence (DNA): TGTGCCAGCAGTCTAGCGGCTTCCTACAATGAGCAGTTCTTC. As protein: CASSLAASYNEQFF.